The sequence of this TCR beta chain was determined in a study of a mutant IDH1 vaccine in newly diagnosed glioma. Study in general: Either 4-6 weeks after radiotherapy alone or alongside temozolomide, vaccination was begun.

Time point described: week 5, during vaccination. Vaccination comprised doses that each held 300 ug of mutant IDH1 20-mer peptide, plus topical imiquimod. Overall study results and limits: Whatever changes occurred in top peripheral T cell clonotypes seemed unrelated to pseudoprogression.

The V gene lost 5 bases and the J gene lost 1 base, with 12 bases spanning the gap. The CDR3 loop spans 16 amino acids. CDR1 is LNHNV and CDR2 is YYDKDF in the germline V gene (reference sequence). Repertoires were generated with immunoSEQ multiplex PCR, while TCRdb's copy carries only in-frame clones and drops some. The table has fewer than 35,000 clones, 56% seen once. This clone was observed a few times. Its cognate antigen is unknown. The source material was PBMCs, sampled from a glioma patient whose treatment included an IDH1 peptide vaccine. The rearrangement joins TRBV15 to TRBJ2-6; D might be TRBD1 (6 bases). The clonotype comes from a woman between 18 and 29 years old with glioma. CDR3 sequence reads: CATSLGTQSGANVLTF. DNA of the CDR3: TGTGCCACCAGCCTTGGGACACAGTCTGGGGCCAACGTCCTGACTTTC.